One and the same sample provided the 18 T cell receptor beta chains below, sequenced in a study of T cell repertoires in cytomegalovirus infection. Antigens of these TCRs are unknown. TCRdb itself ran the reads through MiXCR, one entry per CDR3 protein. The repertoire includes roughly 110,000 distinct CDR3 sequences, 30% of them detected once, and around two fifths sits in the top ten. Sequenced here: CD8+ T cells from cultured PBMCs, sampled from culture after CMV antigen stimulation. The source is a human donor in good health (CMV status not recorded). Some clones in this sample may be carry-over from other donors' samples.

The J gene is TRBJ2-7, the V gene TRBV2; the D is unclear. Trimming removed 3 bases from V and 9 bases from J, with 12 bases in between. The CDR3 is 12 residues long. Germline V gene lookup returns CDR1 SNHLY and CDR2 FYNNEI. The CDR3: CASSDLIGWQYF. The CDR3 bases are TGTGCCAGCAGTGATCTTATAGGGTGGCAGTACTTC. Based on the CDR3 plus reference TRBV2 and TRBJ2-7, the full variable domain is EPEVTQTPSHQVTQMGQEVILRCVPISNHLYFYWYRQILGQKVEFLVSFYNNEISEKSEIFDDQFSVERPDGSNFTLKIRSTKLEDSAMYFCASSDLIGWQYFGPGTRLTVT.

This clonotype occurred a few times. The chain uses TRBV2 and TRBJ1-5; no reliable D call. Germline V CDR1 and CDR2: SNHLY, FYNNEI. The CDR3 length is 16 residues. Trimming took off 5 bases at V and 0 bases at J, with 14 bases between the two ends. DNA for the CDR3: TGTGCCAGCAGTCCAGGACGGATTGATAGCAATCAGCCCCAGCATTTT. Translation: CASSPGRIDSNQPQHF. The full variable domain, completed using reference TRBV2 and TRBJ1-5, is EPEVTQTPSHQVTQMGQEVILRCVPISNHLYFYWYRQILGQKVEFLVSFYNNEISEKSEIFDDQFSVERPDGSNFTLKIRSTKLEDSAMYFCASSPGRIDSNQPQHFGDGTRLSIL.

This clonotype showed up just a few times. The rearrangement uses TRBV7-2 and TRBJ1-5, with D possibly TRBD1 on 6 matching bases. There are 14 residues in the CDR3. CDR1 and CDR2 (germline): SGHTA, FQGNSA. The V end was cut by 1 base, the J end by 6 bases, with 10 bases between. CDR3 DNA sequence: TGTGCCAGCAGCTTAGGATCACAGGGTCAGCCCCAGCATTTT. The encoded protein is CASSLGSQGQPQHF. Full variable domain (rest looked up from reference TRBV7-2 and TRBJ1-5): GAGVSQSPSNKVTEKGKDVELRCDPISGHTALYWYRQSLGQGLEFLIYFQGNSAPDKSGLPSDRFSAERTGGSVSTLTIQRTQQEDSAVYLCASSLGSQGQPQHFGDGTRLSIL.

The rearrangement links TRBV7-9 to TRBJ1-1; 7 bases fit TRBD1. Trimming took 6 bases from V and 0 from J; bases not matched to a gene: 10. CDR3 length: 16 amino acids. Germline CDR1 SEHNR, CDR2 FQNEAQ (reference sequence). The CDR3 sequence: CASRPSDRALNTEAFF. CDR3 DNA: TGTGCCAGCAGGCCTAGTGACAGGGCCTTGAACACTGAAGCTTTCTTT.

J is TRBJ1-5 and V is TRBV6-1; tentatively, D is TRBD1 (6 bases). The CDR3 consists of 13 residues. Trimming took 3 bases from V and 7 from J, leaving 10 bases between them. Germline-derived CDR1 and CDR2 are MNHNS and SASEGT. In DNA, the CDR3 is TGTGCCAGCAGTGATGGGACAAGGCAGCCCCAGCATTTT. As protein: CASSDGTRQPQHF.

This clonotype came up many times. The chain is built from TRBV29-1 and TRBJ2-7, with D possibly matching TRBD2 (6 bases). Trimming shortened V by 7 bases and J by 3 bases, and 16 bases separated the two germline ends. The CDR3 runs 13 residues. Germline V gene sequence: CDR1 SQVTM, CDR2 ANQGSEA. The CDR3 spells CSARSGEDYEQYF. The DNA of the CDR3 is TGCAGCGCCAGGTCGGGGGAGGACTACGAGCAGTACTTC.

The rearrangement links TRBV4-2 to TRBJ2-4; 14 nucleotides line up with TRBD2. The CDR3 is 18 amino acids. Unmatched junction bases numbered 12, after V lost 3 bases and J lost 8 bases. The germline gives CDR1 LGHNA, CDR2 YNFKEQ. In DNA, the CDR3 is TGTGCCAGCAGCCAGACCGCCTCGACTAGCGGGGGGGGAGACATTCAGTACTTC. It translates to CASSQTASTSGGGDIQYF.

This clonotype appeared many times. CDR3 residues: CSGLHRNTGELFF. The CDR3 region has the DNA TGCAGCGGGCTCCATCGGAACACCGGGGAGCTGTTTTTT. V is TRBV29-1 and J is TRBJ2-2; D is unclear. CDR1 and CDR2 from the germline V gene are SQVTM and ANQGSEA. V was clipped by 7 bases and J by 1 base, with 10 bases between them. The CDR3 loop spans 13 amino acids.

This clonotype was detected a few times. This chain connects TRBV7-9 to TRBJ2-3; 13 bases agree with TRBD2. V dropped 7 bases and J dropped 2; count of bases not matched to a gene: 15. The CDR3 covers 19 residues. Germline assignment: CDR1 SEHNR and CDR2 FQNEAQ (reference sequence). Written as DNA, the CDR3 is TGTGCCAGCATCGAACTCGGGACTAGCGGGGAACTCTACACAGATACGCAGTATTTT. Protein product: CASIELGTSGELYTDTQYF.

In this sample, this clonotype turned up a few times. Here the CDR3 DNA reads TGTGCCAGCAGACCGGGACTAGCGGCAGATACGCAGTATTTT. It is translated as CASRPGLAADTQYF. This chain joins TRBV6-2 or TRBV6-3 and TRBJ2-3; 11 bases map to TRBD2. The CDR3 is 14 residues long. Germline CDR1 and CDR2: MNHEY and SVGEGT. Losses at the gene ends were 6 bases for V and 4 bases for J; bases not matched to a gene: 3.

This clonotype was counted ten times or more. This rearrangement joins TRBV5-6 to TRBJ2-5; D unresolved. In germline, CDR1 is SGHDT, CDR2 YYEEEE. V was shortened by 0 bases and J by 3 bases, with 15 bases between the two germline ends. CDR3 size: 16 residues. In DNA, the CDR3 is TGTGCCAGCAGCTTGGATTCACGACGGTCTAAAGAGACCCAGTACTTC. This gives the protein CASSLDSRRSKETQYF.

The CDR3 bases are TGTGCCAGCAGTTACCGCGACAGAGTTGAAGCTTTCTTT. Encoded protein: CASSYRDRVEAFF. J is TRBJ1-1 and V is TRBV6-1; the D gene is possibly TRBD1 (5 bases). With 5 bases removed from V and 7 bases from J, the gap between germline ends came to 14 bases. CDR3 length: 13 residues. Germline CDR1 is MNHNS and CDR2 is SASEGT.

In its sample, this clonotype was seen a few times. The chain uses TRBV7-9 and TRBJ2-7; 8 bases are a match to TRBD1. The ends lost 5 bases at V and 3 bases at J; junction bases unmatched: 6. This CDR3 region has 14 residues. Germline CDR1 and CDR2: SEHNR and FQNEAQ (reference sequence). The DNA of the CDR3 is TGTGCCAGCAGCCCCCGGGACAGGTACTACGAGCAGTACTTC. This sequence encodes CASSPRDRYYEQYF.

The gene calls are TRBV6-5 and TRBJ2-1, with D hard to call. This CDR3 contains 13 residues. Germline CDR1 MNHEY, CDR2 SVGAGI. Deletions cut 5 bases from V and 3 bases from J, with 8 bases between. CDR3 amino acids: CASSPFSYNEQFF. In nucleotides, the CDR3 is TGTGCCAGCAGTCCCTTCAGCTACAATGAGCAGTTCTTC.

The chain combines TRBV12-3 or TRBV12-4 with TRBJ1-2; 12 bases match TRBD1. Losses at the gene ends were 6 bases for V and 4 bases for J; bases not matched to a gene: 9. CDR3 length: 16 amino acids. The CDR3 is CASSAGTGGGFYGYTF. The DNA of the CDR3 is TGTGCCAGCAGCGCCGGGACAGGGGGCGGGTTCTATGGCTACACCTTC.

This clonotype was observed a handful of times. CDR3 sequence: CASSSTRQGWDTQYF. Here the CDR3 DNA reads TGTGCCAGCAGTTCGACGAGACAGGGGTGGGATACGCAGTATTTT. The chain joins TRBV6-2 or TRBV6-3 to TRBJ2-3, with 8 bases aligning to TRBD1. With V trimmed by 4 bases and J by 6 bases, 9 bases remained unmatched. The CDR3 is 15 residues long. Germline V gene sequence: CDR1 MNHEY, CDR2 SVGEGT.

The CDR3: CASSQATSDEQFF. DNA of the CDR3: TGCGCCAGCAGCCAAGCAACTTCAGATGAGCAGTTCTTC. J is TRBJ2-1 and V is TRBV4-3; no clear D. Trimming took off 1 base at V and 8 bases at J, with 9 bases between the two ends. CDR1 LGHNA and CDR2 YSLEER come from the germline V gene. The CDR3 loop spans 13 amino acids.

The gene calls are TRBV7-4 and TRBJ2-5; 9 positions agree with TRBD1. V lost 5 bases, J lost 4 bases, and 14 bases stayed unmatched. CDR3 size: 17 residues. Germline lookup yields CDR1 SGHVT and CDR2 SQSDAQ. The CDR3 loop is CASSLRTGTGRRETQYF. The CDR3 nucleotides read TGTGCCAGCAGCCTCAGAACCGGGACAGGGAGAAGAGAGACCCAGTACTTC.